The T cell receptor beta chain under discussion was sequenced for a study of blood T cell repertoires in COVID-19. Study-wide context: PBMCs, B-cell-depleted T cells, or T cells provided the cDNA or gDNA that made up the material.

All enrollees were about 18 to 100 years old and from about 24 US areas. Allocation to cohorts depended on clinical history reported by the participants. Clones were read by immunoSEQ multiplex PCR, and TCRdb kept only the in-frame ones, dropping some. The data contain fewer than 250,000 clones, 65% to 90% of them singletons. The specimen sequenced was PBMCs or T cells enriched from blood (not recorded which). This TCR was recovered from a woman between 45 and 65 years old with acute COVID-19.

This CDR3 reads CASSLVWDREGYTF. The DNA for the CDR3 is TGTGCCAGCAGCTTGGTCTGGGACAGGGAAGGCTACACCTTC. The rearrangement links TRBV5-4 to TRBJ1-2, with 9 bases matching TRBD1. In germline, CDR1 is SGHNT, CDR2 YYREEE (reference sequence). The V segment lost 0 bases and the J segment 8 bases; nucleotides outside the gene matches: 5. The CDR3 is 14 residues long.